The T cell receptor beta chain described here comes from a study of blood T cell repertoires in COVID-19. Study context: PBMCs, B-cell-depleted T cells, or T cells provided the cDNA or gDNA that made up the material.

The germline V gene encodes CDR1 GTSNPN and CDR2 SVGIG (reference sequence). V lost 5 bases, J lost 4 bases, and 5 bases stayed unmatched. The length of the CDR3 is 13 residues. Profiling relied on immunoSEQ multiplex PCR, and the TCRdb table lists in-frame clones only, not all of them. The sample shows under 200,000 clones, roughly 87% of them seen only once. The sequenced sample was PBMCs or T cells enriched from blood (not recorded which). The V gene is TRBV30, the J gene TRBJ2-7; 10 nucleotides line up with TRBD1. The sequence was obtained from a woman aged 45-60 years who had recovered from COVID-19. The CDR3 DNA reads TGTGCCTGGGCCGGGACAGGGGTTTACGAGCAGTACTTC. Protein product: CAWAGTGVYEQYF.